Below, one T cell receptor (beta chain) is given with its context. As yet, its antigen is unknown. The data belong to a study of tumor-infiltrating lymphocytes in primary liver carcinoma. Study-wide findings and caveats: Less overlap was seen in tumor-adjacent and tumor-blood pairs than in tumor region pairs.

Total RNA and DNA came together from roughly 20-30 mg of bulk tissue without cell sorting. Patients underwent resection of primary liver carcinoma. Infection with HBV was chronic in patients; they were treatment-naive. Each individual tumor supplied samples from five separate regions. Making TCR beta cDNA involved approximately 0.5 ug total RNA and a constant-region primer. ARM-PCR, slightly modified, supplied the TCR beta libraries through three nested multiplex PCR rounds. One entry per CDR3 protein, called by TCRdb with MiXCR from the multiplex PCR reads. The data hold about 30,000 distinct CDR3 sequences, with 71% observed a single time. The source of this sequence is a woman in her 30s with primary liver carcinoma and hepatitis B virus infection. Sequencing used liver tumor tissue from sampling region 3. Noted subset: tumor region T3, left-lateral pole.

The CDR3: CVSSLDVNNSPLHF. CDR3 coding DNA: TGTGTCAGTAGCTTGGACGTCAATAATTCACCCCTCCACTTT. The gene calls are TRBV5-5 and TRBJ1-6; D not certain. This CDR3 comprises 14 residues. In germline, CDR1 is SGHKS, CDR2 YYEKEE (reference sequence).